These 10 T cell receptor beta chains came from one sample sequenced in a study of blood T cell repertoires in COVID-19. Clones were sequenced by immunoSEQ multiplex PCR, and TCRdb holds only the in-frame ones, with some missing. The sample consists of tens of thousands of clones, 75% to 90% of them appearing once. Sequencing input: peripheral blood. The receptors originated from a man between 65 and 85 years old with active COVID-19.

The sample holds one count of this clone. The V and J genes are TRBV11-3 and TRBJ2-5; 10 bases match TRBD1. Trimming removed 1 base from V and 5 bases from J; junction bases left unmatched: 4. The CDR3 has 15 amino acids. Germline V gene data show CDR1 as SGHNT and CDR2 as YENEEA. CDR3: CASSLGTGGTETQYF. CDR3 coding DNA: TGTGCCAGCAGCTTAGGGACAGGGGGGACCGAGACCCAGTACTTC.

The chain recombines TRBV10-3 with TRBJ1-6, with 8 bases matching TRBD1. The germline V gene encodes CDR1 ENHRY and CDR2 SYGVKD. J lost 7 bases, V lost 5 bases, and 4 bases had no gene match. This CDR3 spans 14 amino acids. CDR3 nucleotides: TGTGCCATCAGTCGGGACAGGCAGAATTCACCCCTCCACTTT. This encodes CAISRDRQNSPLHF.

This chain connects TRBV6-5 to TRBJ2-3; TRBD2 aligns across 7 bases. The germline CDR1 and CDR2 sequences are MNHEY and SVGAGI. V was clipped by 4 bases and J by 5 bases; unmatched bases: 9. There are 15 residues in the CDR3. The CDR3 DNA sequence: TGTGCCAGCAGTTTAGGGAGGGATTACCAAGATACGCAGTATTTT. Translated: CASSLGRDYQDTQYF.

This clone was detected a few times. The chain has TRBV21-1 and TRBJ2-3; the D call TRBD1 from the table was never checked on the DNA. TRBV21-1 is assigned pseudogene status. This CDR3 comprises 18 residues. This CDR3 is CASSKVWQDREGTDTQYF. CDR3 nucleotides: TGTGCCAGCAGCAAAGTCTGGCAGGACAGGGAAGGCACAGATACGCAGTATTTT.

The chain links TRBV5-1 to TRBJ2-2; the D is unclear. The CDR3 spans 14 residues. CDR1 is SGHRS, CDR2 YFSETQ, per germline. Trimming removed 0 bases at V and 3 bases at J, with 6 bases between. CDR3 sequence reads: CASSLGQYTGELFF. CDR3 sequence (DNA): TGCGCCAGCAGCTTGGGACAATACACCGGGGAGCTGTTTTTT.

The rearrangement uses TRBV7-2 and TRBJ2-3; D not certain. V gave up 3 bases and J gave up 0 bases, with 7 bases separating them. Germline V gives CDR1 SGHTA, CDR2 FQGNSA. The CDR3 contains 14 residues. The CDR3 sequence: CASSFPGSTDTQYF. CDR3 DNA: TGTGCCAGCAGCTTCCCCGGTAGCACAGATACGCAGTATTTT.

The V gene is TRBV11-2, the J gene TRBJ1-1; D remains unclear. Trimming took 0 bases from V and 3 from J, leaving 14 bases between them. This CDR3 is built from 16 residues. Germline V gives CDR1 SGHAT, CDR2 FQNNGV. The CDR3 spells CASSLDLTGWDTEAFF. Written as DNA, the CDR3 is TGTGCCAGCAGCTTAGATCTAACGGGTTGGGACACTGAAGCTTTCTTT.

This chain joins TRBV2 and TRBJ2-1; 7 bases line up with TRBD2. With 2 bases clipped from V and 0 bases from J, the junction kept 1 base outside the gene matches. In germline, CDR1 is SNHLY, CDR2 FYNNEI. The CDR3 contains 15 residues. The CDR3 loop is CASSEPSGSYNEQFF. As DNA, the CDR3 is TGTGCCAGCAGTGAACCTAGCGGCTCCTACAATGAGCAGTTCTTC.

This rearrangement joins TRBV5-4 to TRBJ1-1; a possible D gene is TRBD1 (5 bases). The CDR3 has 13 amino acids. The ends were cut back, 5 bases at V and 0 bases at J, with 8 bases in the middle. CDR1 is SGHNT, CDR2 YYREEE, per germline (reference sequence). The CDR3 DNA is TGTGCCAGCAGACTGGGGCTGAACACTGAAGCTTTCTTT. It yields the protein CASRLGLNTEAFF.

The chain has TRBV5-4 and TRBJ2-7, with 10 nucleotides matching TRBD2. Losses at the gene ends were 0 bases for V and 4 bases for J; bases not matched to a gene: 4. The CDR3 is 15 residues long. CDR1 is SGHNT, CDR2 YYREEE, per germline (reference sequence). Here the CDR3 reads CASSLGSGGLYEQYF. The CDR3, as DNA: TGTGCCAGCAGCTTGGGTAGCGGGGGGCTATACGAGCAGTACTTC.